The T cell receptor beta chain under discussion was sequenced for a study of memory CD8 T cells in hepatitis C reinfection. Findings and limits, study-wide: About 5 donors were too few for definitive public clonotype conclusions.

Assay used: immunoSEQ multiplex PCR; TCRdb lists only in-frame clones, some missing. The table records some 46,000 clones, roughly 89% of them present only once. Germline CDR1 and CDR2: SGDLS and YYNGEE. This CDR3 has 14 residues. With V trimmed by 3 bases and J by 3 bases, 4 bases remained unmatched. Noted time point: late/post reinfection, 12 to 24 weeks after detection. TCR sequencing was done directly ex vivo on sorted cells, without expansion in vitro. Donors were people who inject drugs in the Montreal HEPCO cohort. At all three reinfection time points, viable CD3+ CD8+ CD45RO- cells from a couple of donors served as controls. As regards this clone: Antigen specificity is unknown.

What was sequenced was naive CD8+ T cells sorted from blood. The V gene is TRBV9, the J gene TRBJ1-2; 8 bases map to TRBD1. The source is a man younger than 35 with hepatitis C virus infection. CDR3 sequence: CASSGTGRYYGYTF. The CDR3 nucleotides are TGTGCCAGCAGCGGGACAGGGCGGTACTATGGCTACACCTTC.